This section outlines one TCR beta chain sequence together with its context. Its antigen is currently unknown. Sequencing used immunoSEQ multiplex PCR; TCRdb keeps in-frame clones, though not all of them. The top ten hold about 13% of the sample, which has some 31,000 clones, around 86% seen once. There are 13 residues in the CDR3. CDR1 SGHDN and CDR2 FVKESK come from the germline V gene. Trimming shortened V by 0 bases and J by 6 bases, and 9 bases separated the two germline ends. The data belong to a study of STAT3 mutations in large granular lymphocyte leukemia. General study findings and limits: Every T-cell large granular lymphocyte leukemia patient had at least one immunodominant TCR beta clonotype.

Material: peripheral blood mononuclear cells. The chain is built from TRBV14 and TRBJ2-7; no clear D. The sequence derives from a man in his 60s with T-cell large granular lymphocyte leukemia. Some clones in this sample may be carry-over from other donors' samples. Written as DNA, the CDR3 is TGTGCCAGCAGCCAAGATAGGCTTGGCGAGCAGTACTTC. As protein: CASSQDRLGEQYF.